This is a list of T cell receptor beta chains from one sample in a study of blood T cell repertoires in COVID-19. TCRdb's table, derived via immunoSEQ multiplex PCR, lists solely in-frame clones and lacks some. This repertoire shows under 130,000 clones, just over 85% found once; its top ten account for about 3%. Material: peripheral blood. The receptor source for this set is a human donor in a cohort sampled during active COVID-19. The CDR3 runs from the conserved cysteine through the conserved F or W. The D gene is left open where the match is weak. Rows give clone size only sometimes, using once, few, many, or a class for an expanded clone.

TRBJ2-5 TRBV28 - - CASSFVRGRYQETQYF TGTGCCAGCAGTTTCGTCAGGGGGAGGTACCAAGAGACCCAGTACTTC
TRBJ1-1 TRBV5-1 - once CASSPGNFDTEAFF TGCGCCAGCAGCCCAGGGAATTTCGACACTGAAGCTTTCTTT
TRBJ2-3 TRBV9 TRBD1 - CASSVSYRGASTDTQYF TGTGCCAGCAGCGTATCATACAGGGGGGCTAGCACAGATACGCAGTATTTT
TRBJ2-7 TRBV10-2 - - CASSDTSSYEQYF TGCGCCAGCAGTGATACAAGCTCCTACGAGCAGTACTTC
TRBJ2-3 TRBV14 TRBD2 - CASSRGTSGMTDTQYF TGTGCCAGCAGCCGCGGGACTAGCGGGATGACAGATACGCAGTATTTT
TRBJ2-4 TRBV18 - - CASSPAQGSRDIQYF TGTGCCAGCTCACCAGCCCAGGGGTCCCGAGACATTCAGTACTTC
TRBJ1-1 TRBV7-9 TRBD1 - CASSSRTGTGEAFF TGTGCCAGCAGCTCTCGCACCGGGACAGGTGAAGCTTTCTTT
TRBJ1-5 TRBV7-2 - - CASSPPGGVGNQPQHF TGTGCCAGCAGCCCCCCGGGGGGGGTTGGCAATCAGCCCCAGCATTTT
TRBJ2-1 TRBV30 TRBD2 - CAWSVPTSGRDNEQFF TGTGCCTGGAGTGTTCCCACTAGCGGGAGGGACAATGAGCAGTTCTTC
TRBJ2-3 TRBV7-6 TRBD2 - CASSLLAGGGNTQYF TGTGCCAGCAGCTTATTAGCGGGAGGGGGAAATACGCAGTATTTT
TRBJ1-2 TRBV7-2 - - CASSLGRGYYGYTF TGTGCCAGCAGCTTAGGAAGAGGGTACTATGGCTACACCTTC
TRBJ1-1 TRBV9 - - CASSARPREDAFF TGTGCCAGCAGCGCCAGGCCCAGGGAGGACGCTTTCTTT
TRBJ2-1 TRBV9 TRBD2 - CASSVGGRGSYNEQFF TGTGCCAGCAGCGTCGGCGGGAGGGGGTCCTACAATGAGCAGTTCTTC
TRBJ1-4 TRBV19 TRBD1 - CASSLEPTGRLFF TGTGCCAGTAGTTTAGAACCGACAGGGAGGCTGTTTTTT
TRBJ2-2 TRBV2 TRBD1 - CASSRTGGNTGELFF TGTGCCAGCAGTCGGACAGGGGGGAACACCGGGGAGCTGTTTTTT
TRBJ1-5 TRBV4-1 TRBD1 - CASSQPGTGGGQPQHF TGCGCCAGCAGCCAGCCAGGGACAGGAGGGGGTCAGCCCCAGCATTTT